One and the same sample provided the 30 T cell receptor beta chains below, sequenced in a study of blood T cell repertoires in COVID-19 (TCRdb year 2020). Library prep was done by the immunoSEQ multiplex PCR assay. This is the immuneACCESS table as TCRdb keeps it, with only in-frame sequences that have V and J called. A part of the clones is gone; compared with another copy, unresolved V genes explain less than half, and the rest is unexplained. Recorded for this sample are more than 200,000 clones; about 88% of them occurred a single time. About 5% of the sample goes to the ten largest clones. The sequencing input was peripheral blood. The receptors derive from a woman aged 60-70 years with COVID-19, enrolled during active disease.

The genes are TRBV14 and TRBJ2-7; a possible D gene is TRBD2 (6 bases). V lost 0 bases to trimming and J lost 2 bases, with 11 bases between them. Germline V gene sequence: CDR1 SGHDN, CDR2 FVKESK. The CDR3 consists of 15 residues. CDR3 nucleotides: TGTGCCAGCAGCCAAGAGACTAGGGCCCCCTACGAGCAGTACTTC. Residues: CASSQETRAPYEQYF.

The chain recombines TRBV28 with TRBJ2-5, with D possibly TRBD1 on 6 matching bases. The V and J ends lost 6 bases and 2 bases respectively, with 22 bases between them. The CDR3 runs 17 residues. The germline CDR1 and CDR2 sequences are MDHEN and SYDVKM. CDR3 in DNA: TGTGCCAGCAGGCCCGATCCGCGCAGGGGTCTACAAGAGACCCAGTACTTC. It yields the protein CASRPDPRRGLQETQYF.

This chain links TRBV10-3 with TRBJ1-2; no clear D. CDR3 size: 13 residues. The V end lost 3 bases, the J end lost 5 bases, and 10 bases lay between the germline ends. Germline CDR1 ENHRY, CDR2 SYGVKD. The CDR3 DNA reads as TGTGCCATCAGTGAAGATCCAGGATATGGCTACACCTTC. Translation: CAISEDPGYGYTF.

For the CDR3, the DNA is TGTGCCAGCAGCGTAGGCGGAGGGCCCAACTCACCCCTCCACTTT. Its translation is CASSVGGGPNSPLHF. The V call is TRBV9, the J call TRBJ1-6; no clear D gene. Trimming shortened V by 0 bases and J by 10 bases, and 14 bases separated the two germline ends. CDR1 is SGDLS, CDR2 YYNGEE, per germline. CDR3 size: 15 residues.

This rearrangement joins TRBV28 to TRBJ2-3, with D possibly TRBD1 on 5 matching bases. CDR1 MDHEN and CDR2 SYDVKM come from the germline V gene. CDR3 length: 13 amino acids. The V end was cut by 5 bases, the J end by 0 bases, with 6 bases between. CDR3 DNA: TGTGCCAGCAGTCGACAGAGCACAGATACGCAGTATTTT. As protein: CASSRQSTDTQYF.

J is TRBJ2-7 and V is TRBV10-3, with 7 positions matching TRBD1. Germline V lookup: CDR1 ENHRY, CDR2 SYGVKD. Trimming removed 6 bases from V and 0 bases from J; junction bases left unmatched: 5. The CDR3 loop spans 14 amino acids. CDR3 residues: CAISPDRYSYEQYF. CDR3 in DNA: TGTGCCATCAGCCCGGACAGGTACTCCTACGAGCAGTACTTC.

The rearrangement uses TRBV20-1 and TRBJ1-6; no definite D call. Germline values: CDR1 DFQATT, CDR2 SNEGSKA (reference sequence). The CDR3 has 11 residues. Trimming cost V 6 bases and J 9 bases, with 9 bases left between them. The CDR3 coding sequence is TGCAGTGCAGCCATCGGTTCACCCCTCCACTTT. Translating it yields CSAAIGSPLHF.

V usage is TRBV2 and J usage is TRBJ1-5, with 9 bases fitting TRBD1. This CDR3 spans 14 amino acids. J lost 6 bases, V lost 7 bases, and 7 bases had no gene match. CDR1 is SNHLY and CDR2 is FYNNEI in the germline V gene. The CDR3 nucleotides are TGTGCCAGCAAGGGACAGGGCCAGGCTCAGCCCCAGCATTTT. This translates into CASKGQGQAQPQHF.

In DNA, the CDR3 is TGTGCCAGCAGCCAAGCCGCCGGGAGGAATGAGCAGTTCTTC. This codes for CASSQAAGRNEQFF. V and J are TRBV3-1 (or the pseudogene TRBV3-2) and TRBJ2-1; 7 positions agree with TRBD2. Per the germline V gene, CDR1 is LGHDT and CDR2 is YNNKEL (reference sequence). CDR3 length: 14 amino acids. Germline trimming cut 1 base from V and 7 bases from J; bases unmatched to any gene: 4.

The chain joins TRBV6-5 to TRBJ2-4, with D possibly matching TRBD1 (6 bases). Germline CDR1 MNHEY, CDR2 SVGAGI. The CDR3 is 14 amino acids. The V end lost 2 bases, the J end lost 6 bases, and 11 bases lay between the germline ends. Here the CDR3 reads CASSYALDRNIQYF. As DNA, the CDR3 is TGTGCCAGCAGTTACGCCCTGGACAGAAACATTCAGTACTTC.

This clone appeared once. The CDR3 nucleotides are TGCGCCAGCAGCCCATTTGGGACAGGGTCCTTCTCTATGAACACTGAAGCTTTCTTT. The encoded protein is CASSPFGTGSFSMNTEAFF. V usage is TRBV5-1 and J usage is TRBJ1-1, with 9 bases that match TRBD1. The V gene end was trimmed by 4 bases and the J gene end by 0 bases; junction bases not matched to a gene: 16. Germline CDR1 and CDR2: SGHRS and YFSETQ. This CDR3 has 19 amino acids.

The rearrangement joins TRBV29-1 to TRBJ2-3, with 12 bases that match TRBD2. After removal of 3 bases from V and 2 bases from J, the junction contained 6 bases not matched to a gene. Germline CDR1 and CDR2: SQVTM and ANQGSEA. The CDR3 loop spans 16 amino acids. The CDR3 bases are TGCAGCGTTGAGTTCGGACTAGCGGGAAACACAGATACGCAGTATTTT. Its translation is CSVEFGLAGNTDTQYF.

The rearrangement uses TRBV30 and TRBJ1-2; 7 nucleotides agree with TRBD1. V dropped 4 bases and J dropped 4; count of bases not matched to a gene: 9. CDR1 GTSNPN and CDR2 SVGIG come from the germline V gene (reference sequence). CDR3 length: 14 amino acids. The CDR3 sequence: CAWTLGQAPYGYTF. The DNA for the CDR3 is TGTGCCTGGACCCTTGGACAGGCGCCCTATGGCTACACCTTC.

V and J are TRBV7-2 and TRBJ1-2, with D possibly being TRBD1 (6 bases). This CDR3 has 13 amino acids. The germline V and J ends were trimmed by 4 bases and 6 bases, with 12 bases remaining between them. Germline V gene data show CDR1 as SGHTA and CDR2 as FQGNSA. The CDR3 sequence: CASSSGQYDGYTF. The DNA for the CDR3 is TGTGCCAGCAGCTCGGGACAATACGATGGCTACACCTTC.

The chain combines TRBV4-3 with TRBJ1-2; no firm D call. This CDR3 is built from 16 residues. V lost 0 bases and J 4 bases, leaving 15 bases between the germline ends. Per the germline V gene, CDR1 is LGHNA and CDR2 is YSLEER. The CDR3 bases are TGCGCCAGCAGCCAAGATCGGATGTCAGGCTCCTATGGCTACACCTTC. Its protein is CASSQDRMSGSYGYTF.

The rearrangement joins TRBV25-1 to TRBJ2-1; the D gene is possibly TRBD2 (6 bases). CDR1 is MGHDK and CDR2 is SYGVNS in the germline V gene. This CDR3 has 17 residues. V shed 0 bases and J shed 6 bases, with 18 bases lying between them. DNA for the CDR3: TGTGCCAGCAGTGAATATCGGGGCGGGACCACAAGCAATGAGCAGTTCTTC. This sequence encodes CASSEYRGGTTSNEQFF.

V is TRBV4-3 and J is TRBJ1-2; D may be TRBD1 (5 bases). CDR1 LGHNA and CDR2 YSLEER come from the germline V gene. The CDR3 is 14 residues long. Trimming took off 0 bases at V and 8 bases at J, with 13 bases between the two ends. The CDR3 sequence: CASSQDGGGRGYTF. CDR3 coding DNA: TGCGCCAGCAGCCAAGATGGGGGGGGTAGGGGCTACACCTTC.

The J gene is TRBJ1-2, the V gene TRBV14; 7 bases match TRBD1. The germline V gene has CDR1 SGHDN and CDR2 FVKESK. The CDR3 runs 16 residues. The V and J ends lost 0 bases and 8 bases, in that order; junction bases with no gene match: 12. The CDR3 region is CASSQDLEGDSRGYTF. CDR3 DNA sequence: TGTGCCAGCAGCCAAGATTTGGAGGGGGACAGTCGGGGCTACACCTTC.

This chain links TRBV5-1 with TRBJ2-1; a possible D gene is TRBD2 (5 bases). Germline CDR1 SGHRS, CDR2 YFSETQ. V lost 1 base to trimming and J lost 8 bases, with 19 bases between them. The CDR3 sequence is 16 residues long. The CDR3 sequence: CASSLHDKQRAHEQFF. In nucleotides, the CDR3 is TGCGCCAGCAGCTTGCACGATAAGCAGAGGGCACATGAGCAGTTCTTC.

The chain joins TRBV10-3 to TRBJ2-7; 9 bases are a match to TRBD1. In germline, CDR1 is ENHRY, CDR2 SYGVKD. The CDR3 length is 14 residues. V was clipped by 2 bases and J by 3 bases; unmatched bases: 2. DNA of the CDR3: TGTGCCATCAGTGAGCCGACAGGGGGCTACGAGCAGTACTTC. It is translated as CAISEPTGGYEQYF.

The CDR3 nucleotides are TGTGCCTGTGGAGGCGGGACAGCGGAGTACACCGGGGAGCTGTTTTTT. Protein sequence: CACGGGTAEYTGELFF. This chain links TRBV30 with TRBJ2-2; D is possibly TRBD1 (7 bases). Trimming stripped 6 bases from V and 3 bases from J, with 20 bases between. In germline, CDR1 is GTSNPN, CDR2 SVGIG (reference sequence). CDR3 size: 16 residues.

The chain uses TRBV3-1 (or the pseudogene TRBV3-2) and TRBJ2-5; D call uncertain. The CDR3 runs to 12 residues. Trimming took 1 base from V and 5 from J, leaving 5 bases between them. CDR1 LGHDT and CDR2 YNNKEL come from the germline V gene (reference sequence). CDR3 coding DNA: TGTGCCAGCAGCCAAGCCCGGGAGACCCAGTACTTC. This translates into CASSQARETQYF.

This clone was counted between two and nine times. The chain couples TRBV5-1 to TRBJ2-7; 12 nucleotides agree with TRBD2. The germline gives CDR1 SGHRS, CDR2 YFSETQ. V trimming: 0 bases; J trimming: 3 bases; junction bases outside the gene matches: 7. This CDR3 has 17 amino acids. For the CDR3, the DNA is TGCGCCAGCAGCTTGGGACTAGCGGGAGCAGCAAACTACGAGCAGTACTTC. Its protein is CASSLGLAGAANYEQYF.

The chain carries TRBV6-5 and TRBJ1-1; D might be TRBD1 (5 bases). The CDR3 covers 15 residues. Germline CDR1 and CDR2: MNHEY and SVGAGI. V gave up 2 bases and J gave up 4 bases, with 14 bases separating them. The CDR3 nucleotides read TGTGCCAGCAGTTACCGCCGGGAGGGGACCACTGAAGCTTTCTTT. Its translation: CASSYRREGTTEAFF.

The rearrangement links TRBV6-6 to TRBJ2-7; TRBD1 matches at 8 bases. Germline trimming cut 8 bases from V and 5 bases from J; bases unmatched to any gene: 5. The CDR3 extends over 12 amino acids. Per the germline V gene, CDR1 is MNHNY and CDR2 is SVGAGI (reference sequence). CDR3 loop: CASDRGLDEQYF. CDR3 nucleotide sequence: TGTGCCAGCGACAGGGGTTTAGACGAGCAGTACTTC.

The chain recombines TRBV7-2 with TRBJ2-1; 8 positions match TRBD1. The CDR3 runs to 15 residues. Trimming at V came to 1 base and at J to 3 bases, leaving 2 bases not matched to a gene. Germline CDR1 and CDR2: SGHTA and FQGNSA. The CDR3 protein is CASSLETGDYNEQFF. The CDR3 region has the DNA TGTGCCAGCAGCTTAGAGACAGGGGACTACAATGAGCAGTTCTTC.

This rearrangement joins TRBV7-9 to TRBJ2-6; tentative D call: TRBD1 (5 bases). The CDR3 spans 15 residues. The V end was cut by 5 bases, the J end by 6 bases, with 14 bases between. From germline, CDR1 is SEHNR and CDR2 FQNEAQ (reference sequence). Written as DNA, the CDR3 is TGTGCCAGCAGCCTTCAGGGTGGAGTGGCCAACGTCCTGACTTTC. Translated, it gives CASSLQGGVANVLTF.

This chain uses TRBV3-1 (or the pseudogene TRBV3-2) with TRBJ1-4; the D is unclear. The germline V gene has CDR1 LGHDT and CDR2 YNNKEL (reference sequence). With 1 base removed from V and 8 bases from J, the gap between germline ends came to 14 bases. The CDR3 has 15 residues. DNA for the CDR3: TGTGCCAGCAGCCAAGGAGGAGGAGTAGGCGAAAAACTGTTTTTT. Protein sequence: CASSQGGGVGEKLFF.

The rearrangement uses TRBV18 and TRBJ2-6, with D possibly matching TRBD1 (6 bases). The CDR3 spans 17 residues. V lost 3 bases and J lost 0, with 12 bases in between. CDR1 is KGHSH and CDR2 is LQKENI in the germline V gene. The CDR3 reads CASSPGGQLSGANVLTF. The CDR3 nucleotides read TGTGCCAGCTCACCGGGTGGACAGCTCTCTGGGGCCAACGTCCTGACTTTC.

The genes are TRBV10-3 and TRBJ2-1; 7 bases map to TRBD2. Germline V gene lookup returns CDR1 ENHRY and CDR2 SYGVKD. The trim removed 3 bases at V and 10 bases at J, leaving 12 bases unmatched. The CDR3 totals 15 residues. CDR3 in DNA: TGTGCCATCAGTGAAAGAAGGGAGGGCCCAGGGGAGCAGTTCTTC. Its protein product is CAISERREGPGEQFF.